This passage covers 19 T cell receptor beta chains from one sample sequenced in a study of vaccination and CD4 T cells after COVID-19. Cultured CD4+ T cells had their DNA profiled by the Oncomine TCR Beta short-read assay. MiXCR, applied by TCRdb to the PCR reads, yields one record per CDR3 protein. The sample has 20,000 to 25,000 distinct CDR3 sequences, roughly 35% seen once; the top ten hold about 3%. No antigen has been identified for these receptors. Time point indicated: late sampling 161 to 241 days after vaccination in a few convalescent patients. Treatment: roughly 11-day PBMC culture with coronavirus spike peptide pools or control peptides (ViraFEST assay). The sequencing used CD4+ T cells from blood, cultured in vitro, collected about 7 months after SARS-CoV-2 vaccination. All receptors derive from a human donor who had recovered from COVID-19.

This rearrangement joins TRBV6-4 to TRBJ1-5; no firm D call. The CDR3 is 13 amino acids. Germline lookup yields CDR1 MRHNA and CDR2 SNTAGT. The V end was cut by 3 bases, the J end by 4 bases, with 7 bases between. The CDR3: CASSEYGNQPQHF. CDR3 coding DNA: TGTGCCAGCAGTGAGTACGGAAATCAGCCCCAGCATTTT.

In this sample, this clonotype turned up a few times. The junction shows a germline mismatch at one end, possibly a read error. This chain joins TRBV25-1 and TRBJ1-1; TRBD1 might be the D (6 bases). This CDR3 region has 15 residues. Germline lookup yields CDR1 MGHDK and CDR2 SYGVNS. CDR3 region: CASSDHGGLNAEAFF. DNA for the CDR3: TGTGCCAGCAGTGACCACGGGGGGCTGAACGCTGAAGCTTTCTTT.

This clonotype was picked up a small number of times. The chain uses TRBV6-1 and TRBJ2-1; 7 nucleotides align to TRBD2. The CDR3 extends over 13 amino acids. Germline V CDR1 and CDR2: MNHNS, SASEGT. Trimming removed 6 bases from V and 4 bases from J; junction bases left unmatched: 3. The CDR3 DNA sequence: TGTGCCAGCAGGCCGGGGGGATACAATGAGCAGTTCTTC. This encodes CASRPGGYNEQFF.

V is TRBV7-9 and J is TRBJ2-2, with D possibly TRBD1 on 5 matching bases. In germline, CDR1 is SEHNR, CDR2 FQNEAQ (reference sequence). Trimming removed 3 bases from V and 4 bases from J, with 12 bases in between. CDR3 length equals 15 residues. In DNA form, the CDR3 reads TGTGCCAGCAGCTTCGCAGGGATCATCACCGGGGAGCTGTTTTTT. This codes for CASSFAGIITGELFF.

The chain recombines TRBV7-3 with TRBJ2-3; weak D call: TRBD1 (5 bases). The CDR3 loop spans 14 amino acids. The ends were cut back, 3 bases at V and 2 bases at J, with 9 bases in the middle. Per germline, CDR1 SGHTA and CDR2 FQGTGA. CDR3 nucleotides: TGTGCCAGCAGCTTGCAGGGATCCACAGATACGCAGTATTTT. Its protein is CASSLQGSTDTQYF.

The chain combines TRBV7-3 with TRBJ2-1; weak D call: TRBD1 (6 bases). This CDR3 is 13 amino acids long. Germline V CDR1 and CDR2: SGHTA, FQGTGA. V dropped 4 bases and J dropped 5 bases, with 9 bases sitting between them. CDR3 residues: CASSSRQDNEQFF. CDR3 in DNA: TGTGCCAGCAGCTCCCGACAGGACAATGAGCAGTTCTTC.

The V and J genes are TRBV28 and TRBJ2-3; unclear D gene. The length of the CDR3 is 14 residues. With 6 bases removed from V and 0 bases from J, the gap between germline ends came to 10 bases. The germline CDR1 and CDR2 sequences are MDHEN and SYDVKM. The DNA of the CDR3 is TGTGCCAGCAGCCTCGGTGGGAGCACAGATACGCAGTATTTT. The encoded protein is CASSLGGSTDTQYF.

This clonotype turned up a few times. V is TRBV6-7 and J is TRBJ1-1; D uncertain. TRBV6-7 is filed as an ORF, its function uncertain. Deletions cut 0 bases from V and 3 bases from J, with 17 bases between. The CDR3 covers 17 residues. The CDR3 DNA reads TGTGCCAGCAGTTACTCCTCCGGGATTCTCTCGTACACTGAAGCTTTCTTT. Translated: CASSYSSGILSYTEAFF.

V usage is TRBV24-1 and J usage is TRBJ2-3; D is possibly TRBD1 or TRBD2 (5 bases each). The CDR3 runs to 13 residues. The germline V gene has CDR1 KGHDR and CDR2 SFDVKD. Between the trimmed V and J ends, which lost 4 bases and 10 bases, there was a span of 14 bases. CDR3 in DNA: TGTGCCACCAGTGAGACCCCCTTGGGGGCGCAGTATTTT. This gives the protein CATSETPLGAQYF.

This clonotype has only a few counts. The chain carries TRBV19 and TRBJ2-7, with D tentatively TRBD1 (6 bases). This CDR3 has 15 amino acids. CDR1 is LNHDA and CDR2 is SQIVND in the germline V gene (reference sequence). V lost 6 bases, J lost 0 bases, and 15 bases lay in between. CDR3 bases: TGTGCCAGTAGCCCGGACAGTCAATCCTCCTACGAGCAGTACTTC. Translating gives CASSPDSQSSYEQYF.

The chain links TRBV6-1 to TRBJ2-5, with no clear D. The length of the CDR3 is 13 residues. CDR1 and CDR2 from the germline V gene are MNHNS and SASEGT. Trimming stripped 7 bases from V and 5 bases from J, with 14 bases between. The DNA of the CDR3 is TGTGCCAGCAATCAACCCGGTTCTGAGACCCAGTACTTC. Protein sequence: CASNQPGSETQYF.

The CDR3 DNA follows: TGTGCCAGCAGCGCGGGAGTCTACGAGCAGTACTTC. It codes for CASSAGVYEQYF. The J gene is TRBJ2-7, the V gene TRBV7-8; 7 bases map to TRBD2. The V gene's germline CDR1 is SGHVS and CDR2 FQNEAQ. V trimming: 5 bases; J trimming: 3 bases; junction bases outside the gene matches: 1. CDR3 length: 12 amino acids.

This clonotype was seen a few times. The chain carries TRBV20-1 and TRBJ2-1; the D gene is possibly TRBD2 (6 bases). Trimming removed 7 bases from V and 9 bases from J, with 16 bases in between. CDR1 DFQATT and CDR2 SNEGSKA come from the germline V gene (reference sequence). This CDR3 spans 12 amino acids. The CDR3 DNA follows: TGCAGTGGCCAATGGAGGGCCGTTGAGCAGTTCTTC. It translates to CSGQWRAVEQFF.

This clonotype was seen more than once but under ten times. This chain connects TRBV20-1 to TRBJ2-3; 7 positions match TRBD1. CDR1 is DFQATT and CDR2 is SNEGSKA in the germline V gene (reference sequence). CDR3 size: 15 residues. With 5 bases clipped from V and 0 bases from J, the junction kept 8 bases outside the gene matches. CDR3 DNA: TGCAGTGCTCAGCCACAGGGGCGTAGCACAGATACGCAGTATTTT. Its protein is CSAQPQGRSTDTQYF.

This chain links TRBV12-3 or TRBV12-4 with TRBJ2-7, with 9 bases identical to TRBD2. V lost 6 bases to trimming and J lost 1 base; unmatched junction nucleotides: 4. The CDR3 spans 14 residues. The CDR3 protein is CASREREASYEQYF. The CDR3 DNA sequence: TGTGCCAGCAGGGAGCGGGAGGCGTCCTACGAGCAGTACTTC.

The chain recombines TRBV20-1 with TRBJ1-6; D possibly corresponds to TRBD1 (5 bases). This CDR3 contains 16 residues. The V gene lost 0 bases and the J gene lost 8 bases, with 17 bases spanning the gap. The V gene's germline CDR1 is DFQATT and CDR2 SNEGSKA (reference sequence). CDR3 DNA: TGCAGTGCTAGAGATTTCGGAGGGGTCTGGGATTCACCCCTCCACTTT. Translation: CSARDFGGVWDSPLHF.

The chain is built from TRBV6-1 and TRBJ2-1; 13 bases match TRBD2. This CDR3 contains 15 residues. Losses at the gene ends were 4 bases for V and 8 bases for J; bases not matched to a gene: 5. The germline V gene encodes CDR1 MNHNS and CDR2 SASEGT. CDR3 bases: TGTGCCAGCAGTGCCTGGACTAGCGGGAGAGATGAGCAGTTCTTC. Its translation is CASSAWTSGRDEQFF.

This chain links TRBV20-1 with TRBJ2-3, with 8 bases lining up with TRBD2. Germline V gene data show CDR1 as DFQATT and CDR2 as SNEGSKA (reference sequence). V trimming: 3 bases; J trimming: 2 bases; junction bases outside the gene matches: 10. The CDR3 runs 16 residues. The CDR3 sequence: CSARLASGFLTDTQYF. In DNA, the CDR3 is TGCAGTGCTAGGTTGGCTAGCGGGTTTCTCACAGATACGCAGTATTTT.

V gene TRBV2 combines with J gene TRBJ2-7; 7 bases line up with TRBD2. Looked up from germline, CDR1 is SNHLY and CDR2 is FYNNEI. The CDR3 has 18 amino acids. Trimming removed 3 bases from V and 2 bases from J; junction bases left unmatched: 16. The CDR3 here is CASSDVIPAGVFTYEQYF. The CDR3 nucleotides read TGTGCCAGCAGTGACGTAATTCCTGCGGGAGTTTTTACCTACGAGCAGTACTTC.